These T cell receptor beta chains were read from a single sample in a study of beta chain features in type 1 diabetes. Produced via immunoSEQ multiplex PCR; TCRdb's table is partial and in-frame only. This repertoire shows about 150,000 clones, approximately 10% found once; its top ten account for about 1.9%. The sample comprised central memory CD4+ T cells from blood. These receptors were obtained from a man aged 18 to 35 in good health. Both conserved end residues are part of each CDR3. The D gene is left open where the match is weak. Expanded clones get a size class; other rows say once, few or many, or leave the size out.

J	size	V	D	DNA	CDR3
TRBJ1-6	-	TRBV5-4	-	TGTGCCAGCAGCCCAACCGACAGGTATAATTCACCCCTCCACTTT	CASSPTDRYNSPLHF
TRBJ1-2	-	TRBV4-3	TRBD1	TGCGCCAGCAGCCAAGGGACAGGGTATGGCTACACCTTC	CASSQGTGYGYTF
TRBJ2-7	-	TRBV28	TRBD1	TGTGCCAGCAGACCTCCGGGACAGGGCTACGAGCAGTACTTC	CASRPPGQGYEQYF
TRBJ1-1	few	TRBV15	TRBD1	TGTGCCACCAGCAGAGAGAGGACAGGGGGCTCTGAAGCTTTCTTT	CATSRERTGGSEAFF
TRBJ1-4	few	TRBV6-6	-	TGTGCCAGCAGTTACTCTGGACAGATTAATGAAAAACTGTTTTTT	CASSYSGQINEKLFF
TRBJ2-1	few	TRBV7-2	-	TGTGCCAGCAGCTTAGGCGGCGTAGACCCCTACAATGAGCAGTTCTTC	CASSLGGVDPYNEQFF
TRBJ1-1	-	TRBV7-9	-	TGTGCCAGCAGCTTACGACAGTTCGGCACTGAAGCTTTCTTT	CASSLRQFGTEAFF
TRBJ2-1	-	TRBV30	-	TGTGCCTGGAGTGTCGTCAGGGGAGGTGAGCAGTTCTTC	CAWSVVRGGEQFF
TRBJ2-7	few	TRBV5-1	TRBD1	TGCGCCAGCAGCTTAAACGCCGGGACAGATATTTACGAGCAGTACTTC	CASSLNAGTDIYEQYF
TRBJ1-4	-	TRBV30	TRBD1	TGTGCCTGGAACTTCAGGGGGAGTGAAAAACTGTTTTTT	CAWNFRGSEKLFF